The 3 T cell receptor beta chains below were found in one sample sequenced in a study of CD8 T cells in Susac syndrome. Random hexamers primed reverse transcription of roughly 0.45 to 1 ug RNA. TCRdb called the immunoSEQ multiplex PCR reads again in MiXCR, with one record for every CDR3 protein. The sample lists fewer than 350,000 distinct CDR3 sequences; roughly 90% were seen once. Source material: CD8+ T cells from PBMCs. Receptor source: a human donor with multiple sclerosis.

The chain employs TRBV3-1 and TRBJ1-2; D is possibly TRBD1 (6 bases). CDR1 and CDR2 from the germline V gene are LGHDT and YNNKEL (reference sequence). V lost 1 base and J lost 4, with 16 bases in between. The CDR3 spans 16 residues. CDR3 nucleotides: TGTGCCAGCAGCCAAGTTCCCCGGGACACTGTCTATGGCTACACCTTC. This translates into CASSQVPRDTVYGYTF.

CDR3 nucleotide sequence: TGTGCCACTGGAGAGACAGGACCTTCGAACGAGCAGTACTTC. Protein: CATGETGPSNEQYF. This chain joins TRBV24-1 and TRBJ2-7; D might be TRBD1 (6 bases). V was trimmed by 10 bases and J by 5 bases, leaving 20 bases between them. Germline CDR1 and CDR2: KGHDR and SFDVKD. The CDR3 contains 14 residues.

This clonotype was observed a few times. The J gene is TRBJ2-7, the V gene TRBV27, with 7 nucleotides matching TRBD2. V gave up 3 bases and J gave up 2 bases; unmatched junction bases: 4. Looked up from germline, CDR1 is MNHEY and CDR2 is SMNVEV (reference sequence). This CDR3 is 14 amino acids long. The CDR3 protein is CASSLSSGTYEQYF. CDR3 DNA: TGTGCCAGCAGTTTGTCTAGCGGAACCTACGAGCAGTACTTC.